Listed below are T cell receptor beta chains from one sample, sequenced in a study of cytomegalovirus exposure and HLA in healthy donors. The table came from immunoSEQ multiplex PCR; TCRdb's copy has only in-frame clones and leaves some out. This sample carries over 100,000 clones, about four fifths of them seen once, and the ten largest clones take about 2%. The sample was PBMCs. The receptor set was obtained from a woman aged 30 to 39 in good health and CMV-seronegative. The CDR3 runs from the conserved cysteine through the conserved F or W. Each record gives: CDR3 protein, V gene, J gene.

CASSQAETQYF	TRBV14	TRBJ2-5
CASSLGDGKGETQYF	TRBV5-1	TRBJ2-5
CASSLGGSSSYEQYF	TRBV5-1	TRBJ2-7
CSAGDTQYF	TRBV29-1	TRBJ2-3
CSVETSGSTDTQYF	TRBV29-1	TRBJ2-3
CASRTSGSPGELFF	TRBV2	TRBJ2-2
CSANRVDTQYF	TRBV20-1	TRBJ2-3
CASSTDRPNTEAFF	TRBV19	TRBJ1-1
CASSVVSGRSGDTQYF	TRBV9	TRBJ2-3
CASSIGSGRHYEQYF	TRBV19	TRBJ2-7
CASSEEEGTNTQYF	TRBV6-1	TRBJ2-3
CASSHSGYEQYF	TRBV5-1	TRBJ2-7
CASSWGDGRPTDTQYF	TRBV7-9	TRBJ2-3
CASSITFAGDTQYF	TRBV19	TRBJ2-3
CASSDSDTGTSGFTGELFF	TRBV5-1	TRBJ2-2
CASSPTRGQETQYF	TRBV7-9	TRBJ2-5
CASSRGTYTDTQYF	TRBV7-8	TRBJ2-3
CASSWRANYGYTF	TRBV6-5	TRBJ1-2
CASSTGLAGSYNEQFF	TRBV19	TRBJ2-1
CASSPRPSYEQYF	TRBV11-1	TRBJ2-7
CASRRDREGNTIYF	TRBV27	TRBJ1-3
CASSLGQQNIQYF	TRBV7-8	TRBJ2-4
CASSVGQGYGYTF	TRBV9	TRBJ1-2
CASSPKGARNTEAFF	TRBV11-2	TRBJ1-1
CASRYPDTRDIGTDTQYF	TRBV2	TRBJ2-3
CASSFLRDYEQYF	TRBV28	TRBJ2-7
CASAGTLHTYEQYF	TRBV2	TRBJ2-7
CSAQTGSLNEQYF	TRBV29-1	TRBJ2-7
CASATGREGDTQYF	TRBV5-4	TRBJ2-3
CASSNTGNTEAFF	TRBV25-1	TRBJ1-1
CASSLLAGGGEQFF	TRBV27	TRBJ2-1
CASSIQREGYEQYF	TRBV19	TRBJ2-7
CASSLAGGTKTQYF	TRBV6-5	TRBJ2-5
CASTWGRTYEQYF	TRBV5-5	TRBJ2-7
CASSHRDSPDTQYF	TRBV7-2	TRBJ2-3
CASSLRTGKGEQYF	TRBV7-9	TRBJ2-7
CASGGRGYEQYF	TRBV7-9	TRBJ2-7
CASSREQTAYNEQFF	TRBV7-6	TRBJ2-1
CASSQDWETGGRSTDTQYF	TRBV4-3	TRBJ2-3
CASRSRDSLMETQYF	TRBV7-6	TRBJ2-5
CASSSVAGGPTDTQYF	TRBV11-2	TRBJ2-3
CASSRMTSGALNEQFF	TRBV14	TRBJ2-1
CASSLVSSGLSEQFF	TRBV5-1	TRBJ2-1
CASSVGSGYNEQFF	TRBV9	TRBJ2-1
CASSYGTPYTGELFF	TRBV14	TRBJ2-2
CSSSLGPGQYF	TRBV7-9	TRBJ2-7
CASGQGAGEQFF	TRBV2	TRBJ2-1
CASSPRRAASEKLFF	TRBV6-5	TRBJ1-4
CASSLAREAEAFF	TRBV11-2	TRBJ1-1
CASSLEVGAIPYEQYF	TRBV5-1	TRBJ2-7
CASSRDRTQGAQHF	TRBV2	TRBJ1-5
CASSLGLAHTGELFF	TRBV7-3	TRBJ2-2
CASSPSGTSNEKLFF	TRBV2	TRBJ1-4
CASSLGGERGANTIYF	TRBV7-9	TRBJ1-3
CASAGKLFF	TRBV9	TRBJ1-4